This T cell receptor beta chain was sequenced in a study of post-analysis software for immune sequencing data. Unique molecular identifiers tagged the TCR beta cDNA libraries. T cells numbering about 0.85 to 10 million yielded cDNA molecules that totaled approximately 500,000. TCRdb processed the PCR reads anew with MiXCR; each CDR3 protein has one entry. The sample has approximately 690,000 distinct CDR3 sequences; 59% are singletons. For this clonotype: What it binds is unknown.

General study points: Controls showed significantly higher normalized Chao1 diversity than did multiple sclerosis patients.

The sequenced sample was blood. The sequence came from a girl aged 2 to 9 with multiple sclerosis.

CDR3: CATSRLDFPMSSGANVLTF. As DNA, the CDR3 is TGTGCCACCAGCAGGCTGGACTTTCCAATGAGCTCTGGGGCCAACGTCCTGACTTTC. V usage is TRBV15 and J usage is TRBJ2-6; D is possibly TRBD2 (5 bases). Germline CDR1 and CDR2: LNHNV and YYDKDF (reference sequence). V was clipped by 3 bases and J by 0 bases, with 18 bases between them. There are 19 residues in the CDR3.